This T cell receptor (beta chain) was sequenced during a study of blood T cells in healthy people across ages. Through a sample-barcoded 5' primer and a J-beta primer mix, a second PCR was run for roughly 6 to 12 cycles. A 12-random-nucleotide template-switch adaptor tagged each cDNA molecule. Researchers report that each sample yielded at least 2.5 million CDR3-containing paired-end reads. TCRdb redid the calling of the 5' RACE reads with MiXCR, one entry per CDR3 protein. Of a few hundred thousand distinct CDR3 sequences detected, over 45% appear once; the ten largest clones hold 45% to 60%. Donors were healthy Caucasian individuals from Russia aged about 6 to 100. Investigators took around 10 milliliters of peripheral blood from every donor. The CDR3 contains 14 residues. The V gene's germline CDR1 is MNHEY and CDR2 SVGAGI. V gave up 1 base and J gave up 5 bases, with 11 bases separating them.

The TCR was taken from a man in his sixties in good health. The gene calls are TRBV6-5 and TRBJ2-5; D is tentatively TRBD1 or TRBD2 (5 bases each). Sequenced sample: blood. CDR3 loop: CASSYLGTSETQYF. Here the CDR3 DNA reads TGTGCCAGCAGTTACTTGGGGACCTCTGAGACCCAGTACTTC.